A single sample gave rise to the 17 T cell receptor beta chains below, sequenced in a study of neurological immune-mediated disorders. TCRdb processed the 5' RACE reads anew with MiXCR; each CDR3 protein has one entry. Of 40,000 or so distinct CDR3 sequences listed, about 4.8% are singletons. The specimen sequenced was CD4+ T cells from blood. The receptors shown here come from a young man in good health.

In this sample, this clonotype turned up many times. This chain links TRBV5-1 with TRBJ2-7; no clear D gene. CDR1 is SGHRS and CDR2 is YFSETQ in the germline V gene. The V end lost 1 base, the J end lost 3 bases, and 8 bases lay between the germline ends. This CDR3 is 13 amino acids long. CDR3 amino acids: CASSLNSNYEQYF. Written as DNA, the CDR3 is TGCGCCAGCAGCTTGAACTCGAACTACGAGCAGTACTTC.

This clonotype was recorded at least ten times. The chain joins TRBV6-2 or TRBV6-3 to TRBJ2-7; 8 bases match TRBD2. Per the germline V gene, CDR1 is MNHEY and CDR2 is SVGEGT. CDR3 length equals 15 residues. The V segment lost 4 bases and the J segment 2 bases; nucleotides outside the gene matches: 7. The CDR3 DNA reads TGTGCCAGCAGTTCCCCGACTAGCGACACCTACGAGCAGTACTTC. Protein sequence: CASSSPTSDTYEQYF.

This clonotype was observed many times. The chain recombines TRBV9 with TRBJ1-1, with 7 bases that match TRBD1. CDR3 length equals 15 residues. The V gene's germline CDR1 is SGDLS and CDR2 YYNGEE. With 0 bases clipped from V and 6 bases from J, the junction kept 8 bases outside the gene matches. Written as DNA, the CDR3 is TGTGCCAGCAGCGTAGAGGGCAGGGGGGCCGCTGAAGCTTTCTTT. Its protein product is CASSVEGRGAAEAFF.

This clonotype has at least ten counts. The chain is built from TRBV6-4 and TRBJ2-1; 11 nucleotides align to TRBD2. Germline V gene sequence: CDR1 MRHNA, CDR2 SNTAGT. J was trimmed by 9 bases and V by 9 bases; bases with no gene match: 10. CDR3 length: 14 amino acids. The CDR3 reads CASKTSGAGGEQFF. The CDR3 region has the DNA TGTGCCAGTAAGACTAGCGGGGCCGGGGGTGAGCAGTTCTTC.

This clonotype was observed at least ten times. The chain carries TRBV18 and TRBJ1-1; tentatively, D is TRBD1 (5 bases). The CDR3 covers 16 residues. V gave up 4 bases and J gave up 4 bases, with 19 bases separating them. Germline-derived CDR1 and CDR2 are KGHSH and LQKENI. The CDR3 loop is CASSRFRDRESTEAFF. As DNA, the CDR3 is TGTGCCAGCTCACGATTCCGGGACCGTGAGAGCACTGAAGCTTTCTTT.

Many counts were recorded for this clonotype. The CDR3 spells CASSLSPVTYEQYF. The CDR3 DNA is TGCGCCAGCAGCTTGAGTCCGGTAACCTACGAGCAGTACTTC. The chain has TRBV5-1 and TRBJ2-7; no clear D gene. V dropped 1 base and J dropped 2 bases, with 10 bases sitting between them. Germline V gene sequence: CDR1 SGHRS, CDR2 YFSETQ. The CDR3 covers 14 residues.

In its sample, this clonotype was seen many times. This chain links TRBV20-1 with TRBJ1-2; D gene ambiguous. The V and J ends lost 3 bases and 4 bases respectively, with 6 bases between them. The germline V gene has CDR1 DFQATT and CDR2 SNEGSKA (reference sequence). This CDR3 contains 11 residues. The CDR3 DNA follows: TGCAGTGCTAGCGGATTCTATGGCTACACCTTC. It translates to CSASGFYGYTF.

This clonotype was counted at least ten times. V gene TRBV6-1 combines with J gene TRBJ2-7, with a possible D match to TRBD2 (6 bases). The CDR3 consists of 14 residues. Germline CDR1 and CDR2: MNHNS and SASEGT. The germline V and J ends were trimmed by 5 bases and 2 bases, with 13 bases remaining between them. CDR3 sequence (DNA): TGTGCCAGCAGTACGGGCGGGGTGCCCTACGAGCAGTACTTC. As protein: CASSTGGVPYEQYF.

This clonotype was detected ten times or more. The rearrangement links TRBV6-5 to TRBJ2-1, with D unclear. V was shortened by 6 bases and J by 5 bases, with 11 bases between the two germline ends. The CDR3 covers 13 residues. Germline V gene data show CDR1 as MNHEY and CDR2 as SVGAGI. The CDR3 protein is CASRLLVDNEQFF. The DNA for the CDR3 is TGTGCCAGCAGGCTCCTCGTTGACAATGAGCAGTTCTTC.

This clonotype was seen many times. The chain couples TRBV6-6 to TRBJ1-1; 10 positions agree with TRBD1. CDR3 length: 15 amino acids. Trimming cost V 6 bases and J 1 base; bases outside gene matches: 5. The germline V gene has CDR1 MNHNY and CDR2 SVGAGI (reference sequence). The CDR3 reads CASSFGTGENTEAFF. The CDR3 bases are TGTGCCAGCAGCTTTGGGACAGGGGAGAACACTGAAGCTTTCTTT.

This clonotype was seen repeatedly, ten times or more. The CDR3 is CSAFLRGQVPETQYF. CDR3 DNA: TGCAGTGCTTTTTTAAGGGGACAGGTGCCGGAGACCCAGTACTTC. The chain uses TRBV20-1 and TRBJ2-5; 8 positions match TRBD1. CDR3 length: 15 amino acids. Germline assignment: CDR1 DFQATT and CDR2 SNEGSKA (reference sequence). J was trimmed by 5 bases and V by 5 bases; bases with no gene match: 13.

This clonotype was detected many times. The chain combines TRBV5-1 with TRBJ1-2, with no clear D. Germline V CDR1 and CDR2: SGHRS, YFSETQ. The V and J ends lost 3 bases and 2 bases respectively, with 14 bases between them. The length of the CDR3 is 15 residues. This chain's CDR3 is CASSSSPSSNYGYTF. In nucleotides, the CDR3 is TGCGCCAGCAGCTCGTCTCCCAGTAGCAACTATGGCTACACCTTC. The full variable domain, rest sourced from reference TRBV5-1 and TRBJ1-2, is KAGVTQTPRYLIKTRGQQVTLSCSPISGHRSVSWYQQTPGQGLQFLFEYFSETQRNKGNFPGRFSGRQFSNSRSEMNVSTLELGDSALYLCASSSSPSSNYGYTFGSGTRLTVV.

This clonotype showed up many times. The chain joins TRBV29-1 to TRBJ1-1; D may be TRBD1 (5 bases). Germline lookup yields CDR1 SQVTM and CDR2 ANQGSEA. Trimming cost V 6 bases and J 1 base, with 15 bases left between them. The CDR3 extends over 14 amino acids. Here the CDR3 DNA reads TGCAGCGTACGCAGGGAGATGAGGAACACTGAAGCTTTCTTT. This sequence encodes CSVRREMRNTEAFF.

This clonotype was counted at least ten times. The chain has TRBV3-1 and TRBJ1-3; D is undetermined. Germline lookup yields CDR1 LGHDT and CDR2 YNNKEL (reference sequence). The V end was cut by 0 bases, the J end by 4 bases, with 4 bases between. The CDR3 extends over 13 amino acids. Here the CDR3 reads CASSQEGGNTIYF. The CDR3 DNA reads TGTGCCAGCAGCCAAGAAGGGGGAAACACCATATATTTT.

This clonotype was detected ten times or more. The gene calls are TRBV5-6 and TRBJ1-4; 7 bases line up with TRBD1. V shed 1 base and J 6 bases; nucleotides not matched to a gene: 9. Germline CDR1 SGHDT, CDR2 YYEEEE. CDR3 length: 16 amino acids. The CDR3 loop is CASSLSTTGDHEKLFF. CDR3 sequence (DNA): TGTGCCAGCAGCTTGTCAACCACAGGGGACCATGAAAAACTGTTTTTT.

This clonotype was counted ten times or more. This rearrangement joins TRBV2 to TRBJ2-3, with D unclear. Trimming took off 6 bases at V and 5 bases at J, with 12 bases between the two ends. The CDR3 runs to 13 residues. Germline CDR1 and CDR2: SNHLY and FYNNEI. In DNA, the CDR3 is TGTGCCAGCAGCCGGAATGAAGGAGATACGCAGTATTTT. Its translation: CASSRNEGDTQYF.

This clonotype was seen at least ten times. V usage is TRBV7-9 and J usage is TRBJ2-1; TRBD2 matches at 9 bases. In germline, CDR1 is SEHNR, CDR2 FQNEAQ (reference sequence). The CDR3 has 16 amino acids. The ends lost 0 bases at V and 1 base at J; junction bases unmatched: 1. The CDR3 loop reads CASSLAAGGSYNEQFF. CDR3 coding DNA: TGTGCCAGCAGCTTAGCAGCGGGGGGATCCTACAATGAGCAGTTCTTC.